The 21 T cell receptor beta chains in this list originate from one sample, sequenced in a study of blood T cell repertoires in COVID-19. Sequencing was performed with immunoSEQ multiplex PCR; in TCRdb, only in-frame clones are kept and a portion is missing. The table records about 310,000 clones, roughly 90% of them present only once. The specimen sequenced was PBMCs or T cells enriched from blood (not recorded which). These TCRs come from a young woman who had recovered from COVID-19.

CDR3 DNA sequence: TGTGCCTGGAGGGGGACAGGGAAGCGGTGGAGTGAAAAACTGTTTTTT. It specifies CAWRGTGKRWSEKLFF. The chain couples TRBV30 to TRBJ1-4; 9 nucleotides match TRBD1. Trimming at V came to 3 bases and at J to 7 bases, leaving 12 bases not matched to a gene. Germline V gene lookup returns CDR1 GTSNPN and CDR2 SVGIG (reference sequence). The length of the CDR3 is 16 residues.

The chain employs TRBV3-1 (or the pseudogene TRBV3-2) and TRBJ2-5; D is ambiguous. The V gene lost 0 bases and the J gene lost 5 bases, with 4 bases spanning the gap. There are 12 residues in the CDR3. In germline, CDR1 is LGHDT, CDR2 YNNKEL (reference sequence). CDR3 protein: CASSQDSETQYF. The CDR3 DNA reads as TGTGCCAGCAGCCAAGATTCGGAGACCCAGTACTTC.

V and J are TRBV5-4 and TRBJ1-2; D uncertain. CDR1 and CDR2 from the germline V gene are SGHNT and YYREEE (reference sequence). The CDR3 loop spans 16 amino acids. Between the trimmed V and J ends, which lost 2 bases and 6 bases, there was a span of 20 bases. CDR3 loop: CASSFWVPGTGNGYTF. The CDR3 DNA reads TGTGCCAGCAGCTTTTGGGTTCCAGGTACGGGGAATGGCTACACCTTC.

In DNA, the CDR3 is TGTGCCAGCAGCTTAGCGGGGAACAGGGGTATGTTCTATGGCTACACCTTC. Translating it yields CASSLAGNRGMFYGYTF. The rearrangement links TRBV7-9 to TRBJ1-2; 7 bases map to TRBD1. CDR3 length: 17 residues. V lost 0 bases and J lost 4; bases outside the gene matches: 11. The V gene's germline CDR1 is SEHNR and CDR2 FQNEAQ (reference sequence).

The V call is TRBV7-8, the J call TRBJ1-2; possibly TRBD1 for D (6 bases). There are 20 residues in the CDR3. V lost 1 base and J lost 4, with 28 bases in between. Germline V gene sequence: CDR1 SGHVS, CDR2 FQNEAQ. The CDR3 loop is CASSLGRGGALLTDPYGYTF. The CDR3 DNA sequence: TGTGCCAGCAGCTTAGGCCGGGGGGGGGCTCTCTTAACCGACCCCTATGGCTACACCTTC.

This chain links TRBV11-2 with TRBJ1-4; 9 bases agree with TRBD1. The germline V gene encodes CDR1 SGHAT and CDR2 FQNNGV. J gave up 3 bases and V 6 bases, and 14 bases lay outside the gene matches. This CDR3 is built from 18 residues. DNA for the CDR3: TGTGCCAGCAGACCCCTAAGTAGGAGACAGGGGGCTAATGAAAAACTGTTTTTT. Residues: CASRPLSRRQGANEKLFF.

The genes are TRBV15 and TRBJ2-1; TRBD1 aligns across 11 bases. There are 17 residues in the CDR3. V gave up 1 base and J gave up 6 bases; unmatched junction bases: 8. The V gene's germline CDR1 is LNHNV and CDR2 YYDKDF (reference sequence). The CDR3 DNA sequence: TGTGCCACCAGCAGAGGGGACAGGGGGTATCTTGGCAATGAGCAGTTCTTC. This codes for CATSRGDRGYLGNEQFF.

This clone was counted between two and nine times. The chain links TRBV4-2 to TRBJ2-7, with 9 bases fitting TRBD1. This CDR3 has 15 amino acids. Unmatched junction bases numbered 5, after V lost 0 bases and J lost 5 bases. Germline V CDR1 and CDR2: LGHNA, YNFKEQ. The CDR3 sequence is CASSQEGQGPNEQYF. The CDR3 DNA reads TGTGCCAGCAGCCAAGAGGGACAGGGTCCCAACGAGCAGTACTTC.

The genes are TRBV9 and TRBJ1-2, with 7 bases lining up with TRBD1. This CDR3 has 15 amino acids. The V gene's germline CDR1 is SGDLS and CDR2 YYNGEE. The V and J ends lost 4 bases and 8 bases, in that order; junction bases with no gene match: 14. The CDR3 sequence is CASSTHAGQVRGYTF. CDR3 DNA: TGTGCCAGCAGCACTCACGCAGGACAGGTTCGCGGCTACACCTTC. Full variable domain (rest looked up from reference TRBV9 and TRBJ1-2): DSGVTQTPKHLITATGQRVTLRCSPRSGDLSVYWYQQSLDQGLQFLIQYYNGEERAKGNILERFSAQQFPDLHSELNLSSLELGDSALYFCASSTHAGQVRGYTFGSGTRLTVV.

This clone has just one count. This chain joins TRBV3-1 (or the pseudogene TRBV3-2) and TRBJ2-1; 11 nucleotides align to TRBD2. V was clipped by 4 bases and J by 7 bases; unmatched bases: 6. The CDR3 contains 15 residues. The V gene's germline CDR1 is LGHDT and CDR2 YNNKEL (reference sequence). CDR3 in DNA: TGTGCCAGCAGCCCGGGATTAGCGGGAGGGAATGAGCAGTTCTTC. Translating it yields CASSPGLAGGNEQFF.

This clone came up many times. The CDR3: CASSDRSGGYTF. CDR3 in DNA: TGTGCCAGCAGTGATCGGTCGGGTGGCTACACCTTC. This chain uses TRBV2 with TRBJ1-2; no definite D call. The CDR3 is 12 amino acids. Trimming left V 3 bases short and J 7 bases short, with 9 bases between. Germline-derived CDR1 and CDR2 are SNHLY and FYNNEI.

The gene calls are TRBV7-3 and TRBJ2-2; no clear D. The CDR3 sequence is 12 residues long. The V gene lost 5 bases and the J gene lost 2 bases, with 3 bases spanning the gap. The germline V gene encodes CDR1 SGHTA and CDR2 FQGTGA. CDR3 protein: CASSLNTGELFF. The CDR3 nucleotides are TGTGCCAGCAGCCTTAACACCGGGGAGCTGTTTTTT.

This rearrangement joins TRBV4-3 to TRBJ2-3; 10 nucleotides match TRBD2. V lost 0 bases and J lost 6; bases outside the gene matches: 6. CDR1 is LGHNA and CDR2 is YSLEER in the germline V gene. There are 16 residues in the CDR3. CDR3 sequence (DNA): TGCGCCAGCAGCCAAGATCTCAGCGGGGGGGCCGATACGCAGTATTTT. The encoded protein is CASSQDLSGGADTQYF.

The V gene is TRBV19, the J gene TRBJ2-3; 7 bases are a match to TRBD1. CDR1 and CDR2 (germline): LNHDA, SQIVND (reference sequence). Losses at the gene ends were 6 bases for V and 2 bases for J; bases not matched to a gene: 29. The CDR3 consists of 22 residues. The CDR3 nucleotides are TGTGCCAGTAGCGGACCGCCTCGTAGGGGGCGTGATAGGTTCCCCTTCACAGATACGCAGTATTTT. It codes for CASSGPPRRGRDRFPFTDTQYF.

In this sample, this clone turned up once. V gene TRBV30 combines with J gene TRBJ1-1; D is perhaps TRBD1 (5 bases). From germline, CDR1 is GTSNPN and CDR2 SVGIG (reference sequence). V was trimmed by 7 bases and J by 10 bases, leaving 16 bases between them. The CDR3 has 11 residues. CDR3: CASTTGLSAFF. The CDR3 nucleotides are TGTGCCTCTACCACAGGTCTGTCAGCTTTCTTT. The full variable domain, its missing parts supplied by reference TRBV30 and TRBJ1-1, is SQTIHQWPATLVQPVGSPLSLECTVEGTSNPNLYWYRQAAGRGLQLLFYSVGIGQISSEVPQNLSASRPQDRQFILSSKKLLLSDSGFYLCASTTGLSAFFGQGTRLTVV.

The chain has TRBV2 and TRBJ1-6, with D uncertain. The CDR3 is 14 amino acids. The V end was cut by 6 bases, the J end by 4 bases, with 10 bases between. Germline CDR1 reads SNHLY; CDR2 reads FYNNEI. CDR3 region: CASSPGPYNSPLHF. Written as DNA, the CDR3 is TGTGCCAGCAGCCCGGGTCCTTATAATTCACCCCTCCACTTT.

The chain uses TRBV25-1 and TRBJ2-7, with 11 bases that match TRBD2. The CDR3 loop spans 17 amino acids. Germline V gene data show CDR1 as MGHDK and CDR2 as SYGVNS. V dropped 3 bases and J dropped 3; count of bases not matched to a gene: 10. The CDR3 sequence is CASSDPLAGVWIYEQYF. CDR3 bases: TGTGCCAGCAGTGACCCACTAGCGGGAGTTTGGATCTACGAGCAGTACTTC.

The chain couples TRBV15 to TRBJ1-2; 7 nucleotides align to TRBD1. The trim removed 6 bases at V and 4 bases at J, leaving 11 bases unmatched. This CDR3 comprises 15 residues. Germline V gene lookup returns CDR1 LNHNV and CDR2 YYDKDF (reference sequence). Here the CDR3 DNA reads TGTGCCACCAGGCCCGGGACAGCGATCTTCTATGGCTACACCTTC. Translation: CATRPGTAIFYGYTF.

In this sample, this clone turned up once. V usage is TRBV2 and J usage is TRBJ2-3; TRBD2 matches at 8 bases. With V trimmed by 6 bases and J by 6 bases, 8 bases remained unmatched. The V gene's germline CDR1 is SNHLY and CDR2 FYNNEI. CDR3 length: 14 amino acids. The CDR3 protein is CASRPGGAMDTQYF. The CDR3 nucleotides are TGTGCCAGCAGACCGGGAGGGGCCATGGATACGCAGTATTTT. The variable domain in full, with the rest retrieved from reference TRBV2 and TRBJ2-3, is EPEVTQTPSHQVTQMGQEVILRCVPISNHLYFYWYRQILGQKVEFLVSFYNNEISEKSEIFDDQFSVERPDGSNFTLKIRSTKLEDSAMYFCASRPGGAMDTQYFGPGTRLTVL.

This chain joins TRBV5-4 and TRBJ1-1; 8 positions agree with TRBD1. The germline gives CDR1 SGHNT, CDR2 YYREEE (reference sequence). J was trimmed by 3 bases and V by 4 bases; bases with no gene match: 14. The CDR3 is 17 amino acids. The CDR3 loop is CASSRGRGQGPHTEAFF. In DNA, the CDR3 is TGTGCCAGCAGCCGGGGGCGTGGACAGGGACCTCACACTGAAGCTTTCTTT.

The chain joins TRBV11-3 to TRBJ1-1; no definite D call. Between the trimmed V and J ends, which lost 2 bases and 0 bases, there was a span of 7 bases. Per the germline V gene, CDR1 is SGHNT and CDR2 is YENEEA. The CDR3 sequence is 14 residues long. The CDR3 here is CASSLNGLNTEAFF. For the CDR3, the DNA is TGTGCCAGCAGCTTAAATGGGCTGAACACTGAAGCTTTCTTT.